What follows are 22 T cell receptor beta chains derived from one specimen sequenced in a study of T cell changes during pregnancy in multiple sclerosis (dated by TCRdb to 2018 to 2020). Libraries were constructed by the immunoSEQ multiplex PCR assay. In TCRdb, the immuneACCESS table is reduced to in-frame sequences with V and J assigned. These tables do not hold every clone; where another copy was compared, an unresolved V gene accounts for under half, and the others remain unexplained. A total of 70,000 to 100,000 clones appear in this sample, about 93% of them only once. The top ten hold more than 0.9% of the sample. The source material was peripheral blood, sampled in the first trimester of pregnancy. Receptors originate from a female donor with multiple sclerosis, enrolled in a pregnancy study.

This clone has only one observation. The genes are TRBV18 and TRBJ1-1; 7 bases fit TRBD1. The CDR3 has 13 residues. Germline assignment: CDR1 KGHSH and CDR2 LQKENI. After removal of 6 bases from V and 1 base from J, the junction contained 2 bases not matched to a gene. CDR3 region: CASSRDRNTEAFF. The DNA for the CDR3 is TGTGCCAGCTCTCGGGACAGGAACACTGAAGCTTTCTTT.

This chain uses TRBV6-1 with TRBJ1-2; D unresolved. The ends were cut back, 2 bases at V and 4 bases at J, with 14 bases in the middle. This CDR3 region has 15 residues. CDR1 and CDR2 (germline): MNHNS, SASEGT. The CDR3 DNA reads TGTGCCAGCAGTGAATACGAGGATTTGGGCTATGGCTACACCTTC. Its protein product is CASSEYEDLGYGYTF.

The V gene is TRBV6-1, the J gene TRBJ1-2, with 9 bases aligning to TRBD1. The CDR3 runs 14 residues. Germline CDR1 reads MNHNS; CDR2 reads SASEGT. V lost 5 bases to trimming and J lost 6 bases; unmatched junction nucleotides: 7. CDR3 nucleotide sequence: TGTGCCAGCAGTTTCCGGGACAGGGCTCATGGCTACACCTTC. Its translation is CASSFRDRAHGYTF.

The chain has TRBV18 and TRBJ2-5; D might be TRBD2 (5 bases). CDR1 is KGHSH and CDR2 is LQKENI in the germline V gene. With 2 bases removed from V and 4 bases from J, the gap between germline ends came to 5 bases. CDR3 length: 12 amino acids. This chain's CDR3 is CASSPEGETQYF. In DNA form, the CDR3 reads TGTGCCAGCTCACCAGAGGGAGAGACCCAGTACTTC. Based on the CDR3 plus reference TRBV18 and TRBJ2-5, the full variable domain is NAGVMQNPRHLVRRRGQEARLRCSPMKGHSHVYWYRQLPEEGLKFMVYLQKENIIDESGMPKERFSAEFPKEGPSILRIQQVVRGDSAAYFCASSPEGETQYFGPGTRLLVL.

The rearrangement joins TRBV6-5 to TRBJ1-1; D remains ambiguous. Trimming took off 0 bases at V and 1 base at J, with 3 bases between the two ends. The CDR3 spans 13 residues. Germline assignment: CDR1 MNHEY and CDR2 SVGAGI. This CDR3 reads CASSYSRNTEAFF. DNA of the CDR3: TGTGCCAGCAGTTACTCTCGGAACACTGAAGCTTTCTTT.

The chain is built from TRBV27 and TRBJ2-1; 10 bases are shared with TRBD1. From germline, CDR1 is MNHEY and CDR2 SMNVEV (reference sequence). The CDR3 covers 14 residues. The V gene end was trimmed by 7 bases and the J gene end by 7 bases; junction bases not matched to a gene: 7. CDR3 nucleotide sequence: TGTGCCAGCAAAGGGCCGGGACAGGGGAATGAGCAGTTCTTC. Translated, it gives CASKGPGQGNEQFF.

The chain joins TRBV27 to TRBJ2-1; the match to TRBD1 covers 7 bases. The CDR3 runs to 12 residues. Germline CDR1 and CDR2: MNHEY and SMNVEV (reference sequence). V lost 0 bases to trimming and J lost 14 bases; unmatched junction nucleotides: 4. CDR3 sequence reads: CASSLSGGKEFF. The CDR3 nucleotides read TGTGCCAGCAGTTTATCAGGGGGCAAAGAGTTCTTC.

V usage is TRBV10-3 and J usage is TRBJ2-2; TRBD1 matches 9 bases. Germline CDR1 and CDR2: ENHRY and SYGVKD. Trimming cost V 6 bases and J 7 bases; bases outside gene matches: 6. This CDR3 has 14 residues. CDR3 sequence: CAISRDRANGELFF. The DNA for the CDR3 is TGTGCCATCAGCCGGGACAGGGCAAACGGGGAGCTGTTTTTT.

The rearrangement uses TRBV2 and TRBJ2-2; D is uncertain. Deletions cut 3 bases from V and 6 bases from J, with 8 bases between. CDR1 is SNHLY and CDR2 is FYNNEI in the germline V gene. This CDR3 contains 13 residues. This chain's CDR3 is CASSEQDPGELFF. In DNA, the CDR3 is TGTGCCAGCAGTGAGCAGGATCCCGGGGAGCTGTTTTTT.

The CDR3 nucleotides are TGCAGCGTTGCGGGGGGCACATGGACTGAAGCTTTCTTT. This encodes CSVAGGTWTEAFF. The genes are TRBV29-1 and TRBJ1-1; tentative D call: TRBD1 (6 bases). Trimming took 4 bases from V and 5 from J, leaving 14 bases between them. The germline V gene encodes CDR1 SQVTM and CDR2 ANQGSEA. The length of the CDR3 is 13 residues.

The V gene is TRBV30, the J gene TRBJ2-7; 10 bases match TRBD1. This CDR3 spans 14 amino acids. V dropped 2 bases and J dropped 5; count of bases not matched to a gene: 6. Germline CDR1 reads GTSNPN; CDR2 reads SVGIG (reference sequence). This chain's CDR3 is CAWSSGTGADEQYF. The CDR3 bases are TGTGCCTGGAGTTCCGGGACAGGGGCGGACGAGCAGTACTTC.

CDR3: CASSISGTGVSIQYF. CDR3 in DNA: TGTGCCAGTAGTATCTCCGGGACAGGGGTGAGCATTCAGTACTTC. The V gene is TRBV19, the J gene TRBJ2-4, with TRBD1 matching 10 bases. This CDR3 has 15 amino acids. CDR1 and CDR2 (germline): LNHDA, SQIVND (reference sequence). The V and J ends lost 3 bases and 9 bases, in that order; junction bases with no gene match: 8.

V and J are TRBV6-5 and TRBJ1-2; 8 positions match TRBD1. From germline, CDR1 is MNHEY and CDR2 SVGAGI. J was trimmed by 1 base and V by 8 bases; bases with no gene match: 6. The CDR3 has 14 residues. The chain's CDR3 is CASGGQGGNYGYTF. CDR3 coding DNA: TGTGCCAGCGGAGGACAGGGTGGTAACTATGGCTACACCTTC.

The chain carries TRBV6-5 and TRBJ1-5, with 9 positions matching TRBD1. This CDR3 comprises 16 residues. The germline gives CDR1 MNHEY, CDR2 SVGAGI. Trimming took 4 bases from V and 3 from J; bases not matched to a gene: 7. Here the CDR3 reads CASSFSGTGINQPQHF. As DNA, the CDR3 is TGTGCCAGCAGTTTCTCCGGGACAGGGATCAATCAGCCCCAGCATTTT.

The CDR3 is CASSDTGTSLSEQYF. CDR3 in DNA: TGTGCCAGCAGCGATACCGGGACTAGTCTCAGCGAGCAGTACTTC. The genes are TRBV21-1 and TRBJ2-7; the table's D call, TRBD2, has no DNA check behind it. TRBV21-1 represents a pseudogene. The CDR3 runs to 15 residues.

J is TRBJ2-3 and V is TRBV7-3; 8 bases line up with TRBD2. The CDR3 totals 14 residues. Germline CDR1 is SGHTA and CDR2 is FQGTGA. The trim removed 7 bases at V and 5 bases at J, leaving 8 bases unmatched. The CDR3 DNA follows: TGTGCCAGCACCCTCGGGACTAGAGGAGATACGCAGTATTTT. Its protein is CASTLGTRGDTQYF. Variable domain in full (rest from reference TRBV7-3 and TRBJ2-3): GAGVSQTPSNKVTEKGKYVELRCDPISGHTALYWYRQSLGQGPEFLIYFQGTGAADDSGLPNDRFFAVRPEGSVSTLKIQRTERGDSAVYLCASTLGTRGDTQYFGPGTRLTVL.

The V call is TRBV29-1, the J call TRBJ2-7; D perhaps matches TRBD1 (5 bases). Trimming took off 0 bases at V and 4 bases at J, with 7 bases between the two ends. The germline V gene encodes CDR1 SQVTM and CDR2 ANQGSEA. There are 12 residues in the CDR3. The CDR3 reads CSVEDKGYEQYF. Written as DNA, the CDR3 is TGCAGCGTTGAAGATAAGGGGTACGAGCAGTACTTC.

This sequence joins TRBV18 and TRBJ1-2; 7 bases are a match to TRBD1. This CDR3 comprises 14 residues. CDR1 is KGHSH and CDR2 is LQKENI in the germline V gene. The V gene end was trimmed by 3 bases and the J gene end by 8 bases; junction bases not matched to a gene: 9. The CDR3 DNA reads TGTGCCAGCTCACCTTTTGACAGGGAAGCCGGCTACACCTTC. This encodes CASSPFDREAGYTF.

The rearrangement links TRBV6-1 to TRBJ1-1; 10 bases line up with TRBD1. This CDR3 has 13 residues. Germline V gene lookup returns CDR1 MNHNS and CDR2 SASEGT. V shed 6 bases, J shed 8 bases, and the junction held 6 bases outside the gene matches. The DNA of the CDR3 is TGTGCCAGCAGCAGGCGGGACAGGGGAGAAGCTTTCTTT. It yields the protein CASSRRDRGEAFF.

The rearrangement links TRBV15 to TRBJ2-1; D is perhaps TRBD1 (7 bases). CDR3 length: 16 amino acids. Germline values: CDR1 LNHNV, CDR2 YYDKDF (reference sequence). V lost 1 base to trimming and J lost 5 bases, with 15 bases between them. Written as DNA, the CDR3 is TGTGCCACCAGCAGAGCCCGAGGGGGCGGGGACAATGAGCAGTTCTTC. Amino acids: CATSRARGGGDNEQFF.

The rearrangement joins TRBV13 to TRBJ2-3; 9 bases agree with TRBD2. V shed 6 bases, J shed 5 bases, and the junction held 12 bases outside the gene matches. This CDR3 is 16 amino acids long. Looked up from germline, CDR1 is PRHDT and CDR2 is FYEKMQ (reference sequence). In nucleotides, the CDR3 is TGTGCCAGCAGGGCGCGGGGGGGCATTCAGAAAGATACGCAGTATTTT. This codes for CASRARGGIQKDTQYF.

The genes are TRBV27 and TRBJ2-3, with D possibly being TRBD2 (6 bases). Germline V lookup: CDR1 MNHEY, CDR2 SMNVEV (reference sequence). V dropped 5 bases and J dropped 0 bases, with 12 bases sitting between them. The CDR3 loop spans 15 amino acids. The CDR3 nucleotides are TGTGCCAGCAGTCGGGGGATTACCAGCACAGATACGCAGTATTTT. Its protein is CASSRGITSTDTQYF.